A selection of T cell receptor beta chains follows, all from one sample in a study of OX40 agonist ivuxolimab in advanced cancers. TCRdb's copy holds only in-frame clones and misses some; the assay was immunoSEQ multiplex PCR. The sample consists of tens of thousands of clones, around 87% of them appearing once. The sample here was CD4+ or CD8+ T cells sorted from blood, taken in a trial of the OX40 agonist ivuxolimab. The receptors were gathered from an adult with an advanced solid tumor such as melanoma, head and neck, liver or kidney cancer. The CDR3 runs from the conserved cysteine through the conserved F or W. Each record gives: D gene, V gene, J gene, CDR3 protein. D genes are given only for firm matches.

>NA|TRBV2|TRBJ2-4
CASDDSNIQYF
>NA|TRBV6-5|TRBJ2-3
CASSYGPRDTQYF
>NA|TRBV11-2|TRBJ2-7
CASSVTPRDEQYF
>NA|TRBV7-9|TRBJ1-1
CASSFQGQVAFF
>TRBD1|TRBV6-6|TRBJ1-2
CASNLQGAEGYTF
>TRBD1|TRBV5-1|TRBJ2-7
CASSNGQGSSYEQYF
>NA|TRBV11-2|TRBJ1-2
CASSSLQGRARGYTF
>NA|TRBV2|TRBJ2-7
CASSAGGNEQYF
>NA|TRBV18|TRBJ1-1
CASSPSSTGNTEAFF
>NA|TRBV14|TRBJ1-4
CASSPLASTTNEKLFF
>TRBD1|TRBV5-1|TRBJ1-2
CASSPTGDNYGYTF
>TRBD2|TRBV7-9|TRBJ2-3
CASSLALWLAGATDTQYF
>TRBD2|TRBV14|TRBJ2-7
CASSQGLAGGPPDYEQYF
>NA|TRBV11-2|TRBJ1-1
CASSRWPRDVREHTEAFF
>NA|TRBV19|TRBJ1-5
CASSMGAGQGMLNQPQHF
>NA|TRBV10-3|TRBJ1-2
CAIRGLGTNYGYTF
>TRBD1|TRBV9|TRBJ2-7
CASSVGAGGYSEQYF
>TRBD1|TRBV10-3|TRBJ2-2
CAISESKTRGIGELFF
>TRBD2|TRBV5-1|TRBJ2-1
CASSSGGLAGGPNEQFF
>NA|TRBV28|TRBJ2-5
CASSPTGPEETQYF
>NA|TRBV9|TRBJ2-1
CASSVEPVGSEQFF
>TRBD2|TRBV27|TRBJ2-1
CASSEQLAGGYNEQFF
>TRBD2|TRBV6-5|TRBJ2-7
CATCTGGEASYEQYF
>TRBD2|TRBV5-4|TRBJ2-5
CASSPRLPAGAGETQYF
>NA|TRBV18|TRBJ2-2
CASSTNTGELFF
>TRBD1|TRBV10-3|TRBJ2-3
CAISRDSDTDTQYF
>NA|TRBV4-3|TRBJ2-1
CASSRVFSSYNEQFF
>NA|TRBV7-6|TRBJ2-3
CASSPSRWGPTDTQYF
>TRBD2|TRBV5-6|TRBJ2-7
CASSPQTSGRIWNRYEQYF
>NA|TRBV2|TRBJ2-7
CASRQVLYEQYF
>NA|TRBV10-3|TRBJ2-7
CATQSTGNEQYF
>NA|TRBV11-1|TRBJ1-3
CASSLSGRSGNTIYF
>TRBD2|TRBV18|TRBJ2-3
CASSPLAGGPTDTQYF
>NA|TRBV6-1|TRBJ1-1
CASSETTADDKEAFF
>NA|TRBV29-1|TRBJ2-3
CSVEGGASARTDTQYF
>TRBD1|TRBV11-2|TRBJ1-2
CASSSLEGARWGYTF
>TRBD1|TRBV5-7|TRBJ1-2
CASSTDRGLYGYTF
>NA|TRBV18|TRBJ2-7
CASSLQGSSEQYF
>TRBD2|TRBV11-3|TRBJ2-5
CASSLDPGEGETQYF
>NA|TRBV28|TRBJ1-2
CASRRGDGSYGYTF
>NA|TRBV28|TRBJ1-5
CASSLGTRNQPQHF
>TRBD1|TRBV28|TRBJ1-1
CASSRTGHTEAFF
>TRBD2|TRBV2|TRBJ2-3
CASKSGLAGDTQYF
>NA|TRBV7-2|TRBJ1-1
CASSFEGGNGREAFF
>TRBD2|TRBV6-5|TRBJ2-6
CASSFGRAGANVLTF
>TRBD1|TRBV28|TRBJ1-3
CASSSWTGAGNTIYF
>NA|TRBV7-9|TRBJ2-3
CASSLTPPADTQYF
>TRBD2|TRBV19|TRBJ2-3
CASSTSGRAFSTDTQYF
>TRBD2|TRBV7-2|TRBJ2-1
CASSPGLAGTLNEQFF
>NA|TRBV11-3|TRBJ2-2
CASSRGRNTGELFF
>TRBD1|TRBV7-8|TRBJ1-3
CASSGGQGAGNTIYF